This TCR beta chain was recovered during a study of T cell repertoires in cytomegalovirus infection. About the research overall: In public TCR beta signatures, there were indications of both CMV infection and matching HLA type.

Findings and caveats of the study: Predominance within the ex vivo response was attributable to HLA-C-restricted CMV-specific TCR beta clonotypes.

Germline V gene lookup returns CDR1 MGHRA and CDR2 YSYEKL. CDR3 length: 16 residues. The junction had 4 bases not matched to a gene; V was cut back by 2 bases and J by 2 bases. On this clonotype: Its matching antigen is unknown.

TCRdb analysed the reads with MiXCR anew, one entry per CDR3 protein. The table shows some 500,000 distinct CDR3 sequences, with 25% to 35% occurring only once. The chain has TRBV4-1 and TRBJ1-3, with 9 bases matching TRBD1. The origin of this receptor is a human donor in good health (CMV status not recorded). Some clones in this sample may be carry-over from other donors' samples. The specimen was cultured PBMCs, collected from culture after CMV antigen stimulation. The DNA for the CDR3 is TGCGCCAGCAGCCAACCGACAGGGGGAACTGGAAACACCATATATTTT. As protein: CASSQPTGGTGNTIYF.